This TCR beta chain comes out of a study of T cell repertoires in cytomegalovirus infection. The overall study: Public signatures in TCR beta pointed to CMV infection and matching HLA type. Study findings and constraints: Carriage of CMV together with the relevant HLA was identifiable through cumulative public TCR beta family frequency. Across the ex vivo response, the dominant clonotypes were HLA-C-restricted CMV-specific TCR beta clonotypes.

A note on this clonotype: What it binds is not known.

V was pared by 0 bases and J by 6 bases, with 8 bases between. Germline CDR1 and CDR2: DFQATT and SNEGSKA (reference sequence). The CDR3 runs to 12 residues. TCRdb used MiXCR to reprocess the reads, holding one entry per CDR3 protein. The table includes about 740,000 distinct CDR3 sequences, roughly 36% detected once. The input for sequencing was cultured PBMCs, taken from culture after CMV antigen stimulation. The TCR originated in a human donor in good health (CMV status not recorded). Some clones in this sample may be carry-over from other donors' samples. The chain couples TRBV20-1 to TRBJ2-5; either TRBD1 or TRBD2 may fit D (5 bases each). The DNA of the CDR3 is TGCAGTGCTAGAGAGGGGGATAAGACCCAGTACTTC. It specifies CSAREGDKTQYF.